The 16 T cell receptor delta chains below all came from one sample that was sequenced in a study of gamma-delta T cells after stem cell transplantation. TCRdb reprocessed the RT-PCR reads using CATT. This sample has 5,500 to 6,500 delta-chain clones, with approximately 1.9% found just once. The sequenced sample was gamma-delta T cells. These receptors were taken from a human donor. It is not recorded whose cells these are; they may come from a transplant donor.

About this clone: The TCRdb protein comes from a much larger clone and disagrees with this DNA's translation at residue 9, likely due to a read error; the protein given here is derived from the DNA. V usage is TRDV2 and J usage is TRDJ1; 8 nucleotides agree with TRDD3. CDR3 length equals 18 residues. The V segment lost 3 bases and the J segment 0 bases; nucleotides outside the gene matches: 14. CDR1 is GEAIGNYY, CDR2 EKD, per germline. CDR3: CACDSLLGGTSYTDKLIF. The CDR3 region has the DNA TGTGCCTGTGACTCGTTACTGGGGGGTACAAGTTACACCGATAAACTCATCTTT.

Points on this clone: This is likely an artifact of a read error, given a far larger clone one base away. As DNA, the CDR3 is TGTGCCTGTGACCCACCTGTCCTGGGGGATACGCTTAGCACCGATAAACTCATCTTT. The encoded protein is CACDPPVLGDTLSTDKLIF. The chain joins TRDV2 to TRDJ1; TRDD3 matches 12 bases. The CDR3 extends over 19 amino acids. The germline V gene has CDR1 GEAIGNYY and CDR2 EKD. With 3 bases clipped from V and 1 base from J, the junction kept 14 bases outside the gene matches.

In this sample, this clone turned up a few times. The chain is built from TRDV2 and TRDJ1; 9 bases map to TRDD3. Per the germline V gene, CDR1 is GEAIGNYY and CDR2 is EKD. Trimming cost V 1 base and J 0 bases; bases outside gene matches: 14. This CDR3 has 19 amino acids. The CDR3 region has the DNA TGTGCCTGTGACACGGTGCTACTGGGGGAACACTACCACACCGATAAACTCATCTTT. It codes for CACDTVLLGEHYHTDKLIF.

This clone was observed a few times. It is likely a read error: a sequence one base away is far more abundant. Other DNA sequences in this specimen translate into the identical CDR3. This chain joins TRDV2 and TRDJ1; 13 bases agree with TRDD3. The V gene's germline CDR1 is GEAIGNYY and CDR2 EKD. The CDR3 contains 19 residues. The CDR3: CACDTVPVLGDTEADKLIF. The CDR3 DNA reads as TGTGCCTGCGACACCGTGCCCGTACTGGGGGATACGGAGGCCGATAAACTCATCTTT.

This clone was observed a handful of times. This may arise from a read error, as a much more abundant clone is one base away. In the same sample, other DNA sequences code for this CDR3. CDR3 sequence: CACEGVSGLGDYTDKLIF. Written as DNA, the CDR3 is TGTGCCTGTGAGGGGGTTTCTGGACTGGGGGATTACACCGATAAACTCATCTTT. This chain uses TRDV2 with TRDJ1; 10 nucleotides line up with TRDD3. The junction had 13 bases not matched to a gene; V was cut back by 4 bases and J by 0 bases. CDR1 is GEAIGNYY and CDR2 is EKD in the germline V gene. The CDR3 loop spans 18 amino acids.

Only a few counts were recorded for this clone. TCRdb's protein, taken from a much larger clone, differs from this DNA's translation at residue 17, likely owing to a read error; the protein displayed comes from the DNA. This chain joins TRDV2 and TRDJ1; 7 bases line up with TRDD3. The germline V gene has CDR1 GEAIGNYY and CDR2 EKD. This CDR3 is built from 18 residues. In nucleotides, the CDR3 is TGTGCCTGTGACACCGTACAGGGCGGGGGATCTAACACCGATAAACTCACCTTT. Its translation: CACDTVQGGGSNTDKLTF.

Note on this clone: The translation of this DNA and the TCRdb protein of a much larger clone differ at residue 18, probably owing to a read error; the protein shown here is translated from the DNA. The rearrangement joins TRDV2 to TRDJ1, with TRDD3 matching 11 bases. The CDR3 runs to 20 residues. CDR1 and CDR2 (germline): GEAIGNYY, EKD. DNA for the CDR3: TGTGCCTGTGATCCCTTACTGGGGGATAAGGACCCAATTCACACCGATAAACACATCTTT. Translated: CACDPLLGDKDPIHTDKHIF.

In the case of this clone: A single base is all that separates this from a far larger clone, so a read error is likely. The gene calls are TRDV2 and TRDJ1; TRDD3 agrees at 10 bases. Germline V gene sequence: CDR1 GEAIGNYY, CDR2 EKD. Unmatched junction bases numbered 11, after V lost 0 bases and J lost 2 bases. This CDR3 has 18 amino acids. This CDR3 reads CACDTLVVGDTGTDKLIF. CDR3 bases: TGTGCCTGTGACACCCTGGTGGTGGGGGATACAGGGACCGATAAACTCATCTTT.

Of note for this clone: The protein held in TCRdb is that of a much larger clone and does not match this DNA's translation at residue 8, likely because of a read error; the protein shown is translated from the DNA. V and J are TRDV2 and TRDJ1, with D tentatively TRDD3 (6 bases). The CDR3 extends over 15 amino acids. Trimming took off 0 bases at V and 2 bases at J, with 12 bases between the two ends. CDR1 is GEAIGNYY, CDR2 EKD, per germline. The DNA for the CDR3 is TGTGCCTGTGACACCGTGGGGATGGCGACCGATAAACTCATCTTT. It translates to CACDTVGMATDKLIF.

By share, this clone counts as large. The same CDR3 arises from other DNA sequences in this sample as well. The chain employs TRDV2 and TRDJ1; 10 positions match TRDD3. Germline V gene lookup returns CDR1 GEAIGNYY and CDR2 EKD. Germline trimming cut 3 bases from V and 4 bases from J; bases unmatched to any gene: 13. The CDR3 loop spans 17 amino acids. Here the CDR3 DNA reads TGTGCCTGTGACCAAGTACTGGGGGATCTGAAGTACGATAAACTCATCTTT. Translated, it gives CACDQVLGDLKYDKLIF.

This clone is medium-sized (0.01 to 0.1%) within its sample. Other DNA variants within this sample encode the same CDR3. The J gene is TRDJ3, the V gene TRDV2, with 13 bases identical to TRDD3. The germline V gene has CDR1 GEAIGNYY and CDR2 EKD. Unmatched junction bases numbered 7, after V lost 0 bases and J lost 0 bases. This CDR3 comprises 21 residues. CDR3 nucleotide sequence: TGTGCCTGTGACACCGTACTGGGGGATACGTTGCTCTCCTGGGACACCCGACAGATGTTTTTC. Amino acid sequence: CACDTVLGDTLLSWDTRQMFF.

On this clone itself: A read error may produce the germline difference seen at one junction end. The genes are TRDV2 and TRDJ3; the D call may be TRDD2 or TRDD3 (6 bases each). Looked up from germline, CDR1 is GEAIGNYY and CDR2 is EKD. The CDR3 is made up of 18 amino acids. CDR3 coding DNA: TGTGCCTGTGACCCTGCCTGGGGCTCCTACTGGGACACCCGACAGATGATTTTC. Residues: CACDPAWGSYWDTRQMIF.

This clone was picked up a small number of times. It differs at one base from a far larger clone, so likely a read error. Other DNA variants within this sample encode the same CDR3. This chain joins TRDV2 and TRDJ1; the D gene is possibly TRDD3 (6 bases). Trimming shortened V by 0 bases and J by 0 bases, and 19 bases separated the two germline ends. CDR1 and CDR2 (germline): GEAIGNYY, EKD. This CDR3 is built from 18 residues. CDR3 bases: TGTGCCTGTGACACCGTAGGGGGGACGAGGCGGTACACCGATAAACTCATCTTT. This encodes CACDTVGGTRRYTDKLIF.

On this clone itself: Translating this DNA gives a protein that differs at residue 3 from the TCRdb one, which belongs to a much larger clone; a read error is likely, and the protein shown is this translation. This sequence joins TRDV2 and TRDJ2; D gene unclear. The germline CDR1 and CDR2 sequences are GEAIGNYY and EKD. The CDR3 contains 19 residues. The CDR3: CARDTLRTGGSALTAQLFF. The DNA for the CDR3 is TGTGCCCGTGACACCCTCCGAACGGGTGGCTCAGCTTTGACAGCACAACTCTTCTTT.

This clone rates as medium-sized. The V call is TRDV2, the J call TRDJ3, with 7 bases fitting TRDD3. Germline V gives CDR1 GEAIGNYY, CDR2 EKD. V lost 0 bases and J lost 0; bases outside the gene matches: 4. CDR3 size: 18 residues. For the CDR3, the DNA is TGTGCCTGTGACACCATTGGGGGAAGCTCCTGGGACACCCGACAGATGTTTTTC. This encodes CACDTIGGSSWDTRQMFF.

By proportion, this clone is medium-sized. In nucleotides, the CDR3 is TGTGCCTGTGACACCTTCCCTACTGGGGGATACAGAGTCGATAAACTCATCTTT. Protein product: CACDTFPTGGYRVDKLIF. The rearrangement joins TRDV2 to TRDJ1, with 12 bases that match TRDD3. Germline assignment: CDR1 GEAIGNYY and CDR2 EKD. J lost 4 bases, V lost 0 bases, and 11 bases had no gene match. The CDR3 sequence is 18 residues long.